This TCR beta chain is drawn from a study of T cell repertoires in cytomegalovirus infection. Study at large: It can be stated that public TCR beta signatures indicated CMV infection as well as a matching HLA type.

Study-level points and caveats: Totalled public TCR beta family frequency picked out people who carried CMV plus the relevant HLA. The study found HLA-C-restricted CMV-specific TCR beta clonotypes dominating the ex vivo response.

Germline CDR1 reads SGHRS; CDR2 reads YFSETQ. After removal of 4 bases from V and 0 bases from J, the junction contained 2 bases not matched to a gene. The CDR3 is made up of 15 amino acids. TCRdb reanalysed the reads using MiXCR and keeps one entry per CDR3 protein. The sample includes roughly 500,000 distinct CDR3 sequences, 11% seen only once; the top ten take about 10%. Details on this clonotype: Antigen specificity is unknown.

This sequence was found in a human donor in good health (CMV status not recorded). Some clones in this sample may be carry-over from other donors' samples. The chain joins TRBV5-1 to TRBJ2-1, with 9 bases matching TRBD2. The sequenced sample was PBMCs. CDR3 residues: CASSVSGGSYNEQFF. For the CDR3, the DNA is TGCGCCAGCAGCGTTAGCGGGGGCTCCTACAATGAGCAGTTCTTC.